The text below deals with one TCR beta chain. The sample comes from a study of blood T cell repertoires in COVID-19. Study background: Acute and convalescent COVID-19 specimens originated in the United States, Italy and Spain.

This CDR3 comprises 15 residues. CDR1 and CDR2 (germline): SGHRS, YFSETQ. Trimming stripped 5 bases from V and 1 base from J, with 14 bases between. TCRdb keeps only in-frame clones here, not all; method: immunoSEQ multiplex PCR. The sample includes almost 95,000 clones, about 70% of them seen just once. The V call is TRBV5-1, the J call TRBJ2-3; the D gene is possibly TRBD2 (6 bases). This TCR derives from a woman aged 55-75 years in a cohort sampled during active or convalescent COVID-19. Sequencing was done on a sample of peripheral blood. In DNA form, the CDR3 reads TGCGCCAGCAGGCTGCTATCGGGGGGCACAGATACGCAGTATTTT. It yields the protein CASRLLSGGTDTQYF.